This T cell receptor beta chain derives from a study of T-cell reconstitution after alpha-beta-depleted transplantation in children. Unique molecular identifiers were used in preparing the TCRbeta library. Using its own MiXCR run on the PCR reads, TCRdb lists one record per CDR3 protein. The sample lists around 700,000 distinct CDR3 sequences, less than 15% occurring once. Comments on this clonotype: Antigen specificity is unknown.

Whole-study results and caveats: Diversity and T-cell counts at one year after transplant derived mostly from new T cells. Where some patients showed high TCRbeta diversity at day 60, it came from recipient T cells and thymic progenitors that had survived. Several hundred expanded graft clones reportedly gave rise to the alpha-beta T cells present about two months after transplant.

Germline loops: CDR1 LGHDT, CDR2 YNNKEL (reference sequence). The CDR3 runs 17 residues. Trimming removed 0 bases at V and 0 bases at J, with 12 bases between. Sequenced material: PBMCs, taken before TCRalphabeta/CD19-depleted stem cell transplant. The receptor comes from a girl aged 2 to 9 with congenital amegakaryocytic thrombocytopenia, due to receive a stem cell transplant. This rearrangement joins TRBV3-1 to TRBJ1-3, with no clear D. The CDR3 loop is CASSQDFKAYSGNTIYF. The DNA for the CDR3 is TGTGCCAGCAGCCAAGATTTCAAAGCTTACTCTGGAAACACCATATATTTT.